The present T cell receptor beta chain was sequenced within a study of pediatric ulcerative colitis. The study, taken as a whole, reports: In rectum, acute severe colitis had expanded clones and less diversity.

Rectal tissue came from one to two pinch biopsies taken at colonoscopy. This CDR3 spans 15 amino acids. Germline trimming cut 4 bases from V and 1 base from J; bases unmatched to any gene: 4. Germline lookup yields CDR1 SGDLS and CDR2 YYNGEE. Each sample received Survey-level depth of up to 500,000 reads. The repertoire was sequenced with immunoSEQ multiplex PCR; TCRdb's copy has only in-frame clones and lacks some. Of over 15,000 clones in the sample, 70% to 85% were seen once. This clone was counted between two and nine times. Its antigen is unknown. The chain recombines TRBV9 with TRBJ1-1, with TRBD1 identical over 10 bases. The origin of this receptor is a boy aged 5-17 years with moderate ulcerative colitis. Sequencing was carried out using gut tissue. CDR3 amino acids: CASSPRDRGNTEAFF. The CDR3 nucleotides are TGTGCCAGCAGCCCGCGGGACAGGGGGAACACTGAAGCTTTCTTT.